This entry lists 13 T cell receptor beta chains sequenced from one sample in a study of CD8+CD57+ T cells in acquired aplastic anemia (dated by TCRdb to the late 2010s). Patients chosen for sequencing had shown expansion of CD8+CD57+ cells by flow cytometry. Sequencer: Illumina HiSeq 2000. Genomic DNA served as template for TCR beta VDJ combination and CDR3 sequence profiling. The raw public reads went through TCRdb reprocessing: fastp at Q25, MiXCR clone calling, in-frame beta chains kept. Here each entry gathers all rows of one CDR3 protein and keeps the most common genes and DNA. The sample has around 120,000 distinct CDR3 sequences on record, less than 50% of them singletons. The ten biggest clones cover approximately 2.6% of the sample. Sequenced sample: sorted CD4+, CD8+, or CD8+CD57+ T cells (not recorded which) from PBMCs. All receptors come from a human donor with aplastic anemia.

This clonotype occurred once. CDR3 coding DNA: TGTGCCAGCAGCCCGACAGGGGGGGCAGAGACCCAGTACTTC. It codes for CASSPTGGAETQYF. The chain links TRBV7-9 to TRBJ2-5, with TRBD1 matching over 9 bases. Unmatched junction bases numbered 5, after V lost 5 bases and J lost 4 bases. This CDR3 region has 14 residues. Germline lookup yields CDR1 SEHNR and CDR2 FQNEAQ (reference sequence).

J is TRBJ1-2 and V is TRBV2; a weak D match, TRBD1 (5 bases). The CDR3 is 15 residues long. CDR1 and CDR2 (germline): SNHLY, FYNNEI. Trimming pared 8 bases from V and 0 bases from J, leaving 16 bases between. In nucleotides, the CDR3 is TGTGCCAGCTTAAGGACAACCCTGTCTAACTATGGCTACACCTTC. Translation gives CASLRTTLSNYGYTF.

On this clonotype itself: No conserved phenylalanine or tryptophan is present at the end of the CDR3, so a read error is the likely explanation. The rearrangement joins TRBV14 to TRBJ2-7; 12 bases align to TRBD1. The V and J ends lost 8 bases and 3 bases, in that order; junction bases with no gene match: 8. CDR3 length: 15 residues. In germline, CDR1 is SGHDN, CDR2 FVKESK. CDR3 coding DNA: TGTGCCAGCGGCCGGGACAGGGGGCCGCTCTACGAGCAGTACCTC. It translates to CASGRDRGPLYEQYL.

Note on this clonotype: A much larger clone lies one base from this, so it may be a read error. Likely a read error: the CDR3 ends without its conserved phenylalanine or tryptophan. This rearrangement joins TRBV11-1 to TRBJ1-5, with D tentatively TRBD1 (6 bases). V was clipped by 1 base and J by 4 bases, with 14 bases between them. The germline gives CDR1 SGHAT, CDR2 FQDESV (reference sequence). CDR3 length: 16 residues. The CDR3 DNA is TGTGCCAGCAGCTTAGAGGGCAGGGGAAGAAATCAGCCCCAGCATCTT. Translated, it gives CASSLEGRGRNQPQHL.

This clonotype was picked up many times. The chain carries TRBV7-2 and TRBJ1-3, with D unresolved. The CDR3 loop spans 13 amino acids. Trimming left V 5 bases short and J 2 bases short, with 7 bases between. The V gene's germline CDR1 is SGHTA and CDR2 FQGNSA. The CDR3, as DNA: TGTGCCAGCAGCGAAGGGACTGGAAACACCATATATTTT. Its translation: CASSEGTGNTIYF.

This clonotype occurred many times. The chain recombines TRBV5-1 with TRBJ2-5; 9 positions match TRBD1. J gave up 5 bases and V 2 bases, and 7 bases lay outside the gene matches. The CDR3 has 15 residues. Germline CDR1 and CDR2: SGHRS and YFSETQ. The CDR3 DNA is TGCGCCAGCAGCTTAGGGACAGGGATGTGGGAGACCCAGTACTTC. Translation gives CASSLGTGMWETQYF.

This sequence joins TRBV15 and TRBJ2-1; a weak D match, TRBD2 (6 bases). V was pared by 1 base and J by 4 bases, with 14 bases between. Germline V CDR1 and CDR2: LNHNV, YYDKDF (reference sequence). CDR3 length: 16 residues. The CDR3 protein is CATSRVRGREYNEQFF. CDR3 DNA: TGTGCCACCAGCAGAGTTCGAGGGCGGGAATACAATGAGCAGTTCTTC.

This chain connects TRBV25-1 to TRBJ2-1; 8 nucleotides align to TRBD2. CDR1 and CDR2 (germline): MGHDK, SYGVNS. Trimming removed 5 bases from V and 9 bases from J; junction bases left unmatched: 9. This CDR3 region has 14 residues. CDR3 nucleotides: TGTGCCAGCAGTTCACACGGGGGGGCACGTGAGCAGTTCTTC. Translated, it gives CASSSHGGAREQFF.

This clonotype was seen at least ten times. The rearrangement joins TRBV5-1 to TRBJ1-2, with 9 bases lining up with TRBD1. Germline V CDR1 and CDR2: SGHRS, YFSETQ. CDR3 length: 13 residues. With 5 bases clipped from V and 4 bases from J, the junction kept 3 bases outside the gene matches. The CDR3 nucleotides read TGCGCCAGCAGGGGACAGGGCAGCTATGGCTACACCTTC. Its protein is CASRGQGSYGYTF.

Worth noting for this clonotype: The junction differs from germline at one of its ends, possibly a read error. The chain couples TRBV19 to TRBJ1-1; D call uncertain. CDR1 is LNHDA and CDR2 is SQIVND in the germline V gene (reference sequence). This CDR3 region has 13 residues. CDR3 bases: TGTGCCAGTAGTATAGAGGGGAACACTGAAGCCTTCTTT. It encodes CASSIEGNTEAFF.

V usage is TRBV11-2 and J usage is TRBJ2-2; TRBD2 matches 12 bases. The V gene end was trimmed by 5 bases and the J gene end by 5 bases; junction bases not matched to a gene: 9. CDR3 length: 17 amino acids. CDR1 is SGHAT and CDR2 is FQNNGV in the germline V gene. CDR3 region: CASSRTAGTSGTGELFF. In DNA, the CDR3 is TGTGCCAGCAGCCGCACCGCCGGGACTAGCGGGACCGGGGAGCTGTTTTTT. Together with reference TRBV11-2 and TRBJ2-2, the CDR3 gives the full variable domain: EAGVAQSPRYKIIEKRQSVAFWCNPISGHATLYWYQQILGQGPKLLIQFQNNGVVDDSQLPKDRFSAERLKGVDSTLKIQPAKLEDSAVYLCASSRTAGTSGTGELFFGEGSRLTVL.

This clonotype was counted at least ten times. V usage is TRBV28 and J usage is TRBJ1-2; TRBD1 aligns across 10 bases. The germline gives CDR1 MDHEN, CDR2 SYDVKM. The length of the CDR3 is 14 residues. V gave up 10 bases and J gave up 3 bases; unmatched junction bases: 8. The CDR3 sequence: CATVTGGEDYGYTF. DNA for the CDR3: TGTGCCACCGTGACAGGGGGCGAGGACTATGGCTACACCTTC.

In the case of this clonotype: A much larger clone differs from this one at a single base, so this may be a read error. The V and J genes are TRBV11-1 and TRBJ1-1; D is uncertain. The germline CDR1 and CDR2 sequences are SGHAT and FQDESV (reference sequence). The V end was cut by 10 bases, the J end by 2 bases, with 17 bases between. The CDR3 covers 14 residues. CDR3: CANSPSTVNTEAFF. DNA of the CDR3: TGTGCCAACAGTCCTAGCACAGTAAACACTGAAGCTTTCTTT.